The 19 T cell receptor beta chains below were found in one sample sequenced in a study of blood T cell repertoires in COVID-19. Some clones are missing from TCRdb's copy, which holds only in-frame ones; the method was immunoSEQ multiplex PCR. This sample yields roughly 69,000 clones, of which 84% are seen a single time; roughly 15% belongs to the top ten. What was sequenced was peripheral blood. These receptors all come from a man aged 45 to 65 with COVID-19, enrolled during active disease.

The rearrangement uses TRBV3-1 (or the pseudogene TRBV3-2) and TRBJ2-7, with 10 bases matching TRBD2. From germline, CDR1 is LGHDT and CDR2 YNNKEL (reference sequence). The V segment lost 3 bases and the J segment 5 bases; nucleotides outside the gene matches: 22. The CDR3 is made up of 20 amino acids. This CDR3 is CASSHRLPSSSGGLINEQYF. Here the CDR3 DNA reads TGTGCCAGCAGCCACAGATTGCCCTCCTCTAGCGGGGGATTAATCAACGAGCAGTACTTC.

In this sample, this clone turned up once. J is TRBJ2-1 and V is TRBV5-6; D gene ambiguous. CDR3 length equals 13 residues. CDR1 is SGHDT and CDR2 is YYEEEE in the germline V gene. Trimming shortened V by 1 base and J by 12 bases, and 14 bases separated the two germline ends. The CDR3 spells CASSLLQPHGQFF. CDR3 bases: TGTGCCAGCAGCTTGTTACAGCCCCACGGGCAGTTCTTC.

This sequence joins TRBV5-1 and TRBJ2-5, with 7 bases matching TRBD1. Trimming took 3 bases from V and 0 from J; bases not matched to a gene: 5. This CDR3 has 15 residues. The germline V gene has CDR1 SGHRS and CDR2 YFSETQ. The CDR3: CASSSGQRYQETQYF. In DNA form, the CDR3 reads TGCGCCAGCAGCTCGGGACAGAGGTACCAAGAGACCCAGTACTTC. The whole variable domain, filled in from reference TRBV5-1 and TRBJ2-5, reads KAGVTQTPRYLIKTRGQQVTLSCSPISGHRSVSWYQQTPGQGLQFLFEYFSETQRNKGNFPGRFSGRQFSNSRSEMNVSTLELGDSALYLCASSSGQRYQETQYFGPGTRLLVL.

V usage is TRBV11-2 and J usage is TRBJ2-7; 7 positions match TRBD1. This CDR3 contains 13 residues. V was clipped by 1 base and J by 5 bases; unmatched bases: 2. Germline-derived CDR1 and CDR2 are SGHAT and FQNNGV. Written as DNA, the CDR3 is TGTGCCAGCAGCTTAGGCCAGGGGGACGAGCAGTACTTC. Its protein is CASSLGQGDEQYF.

The rearrangement joins TRBV2 to TRBJ2-1; 9 bases match TRBD2. Looked up from germline, CDR1 is SNHLY and CDR2 is FYNNEI. The CDR3 consists of 14 residues. Trimming removed 5 bases from V and 9 bases from J; junction bases left unmatched: 8. The CDR3 sequence is CASSRTSEWGEQFF. CDR3 bases: TGTGCCAGCAGTCGGACTAGCGAGTGGGGTGAGCAGTTCTTC.

V and J are TRBV7-9 and TRBJ2-7; unclear D gene. Trimming took off 1 base at V and 2 bases at J, with 6 bases between the two ends. Germline assignment: CDR1 SEHNR and CDR2 FQNEAQ (reference sequence). The CDR3 sequence is 13 residues long. CDR3 sequence: CASSLELPYEQYF. The CDR3, as DNA: TGTGCCAGCAGCTTAGAGCTCCCCTACGAGCAGTACTTC.

CDR3 coding DNA: TGTGCCACCAGCCAGACTCCTTACAATGAGCAGTTCTTC. Protein sequence: CATSQTPYNEQFF. This chain joins TRBV6-5 and TRBJ2-1; D remains unclear. Germline V lookup: CDR1 MNHEY, CDR2 SVGAGI. The V end was cut by 10 bases, the J end by 4 bases, with 14 bases between. This CDR3 has 13 residues.

This chain links TRBV18 with TRBJ1-4, with D possibly TRBD1 on 5 matching bases. The CDR3 contains 15 residues. The ends were cut back, 0 bases at V and 7 bases at J, with 12 bases in the middle. Germline CDR1 reads KGHSH; CDR2 reads LQKENI. CDR3 protein: CASSPPWQGGEKLFF. CDR3 bases: TGTGCCAGCTCACCACCGTGGCAGGGTGGTGAAAAACTGTTTTTT. Using reference TRBV18 and TRBJ1-4 for the parts outside the CDR3, the full variable domain is NAGVMQNPRHLVRRRGQEARLRCSPMKGHSHVYWYRQLPEEGLKFMVYLQKENIIDESGMPKERFSAEFPKEGPSILRIQQVVRGDSAAYFCASSPPWQGGEKLFFGSGTQLSVL.

V is TRBV9 and J is TRBJ2-3; TRBD1 matches at 7 bases. Unmatched junction bases numbered 7, after V lost 0 bases and J lost 6 bases. Germline CDR1 and CDR2: SGDLS and YYNGEE. CDR3 length: 15 residues. The CDR3 sequence is CASSVGEGGFDTQYF. The CDR3, as DNA: TGTGCCAGCAGCGTAGGTGAAGGGGGCTTTGATACGCAGTATTTT. Variable domain in full (rest from reference TRBV9 and TRBJ2-3): DSGVTQTPKHLITATGQRVTLRCSPRSGDLSVYWYQQSLDQGLQFLIQYYNGEERAKGNILERFSAQQFPDLHSELNLSSLELGDSALYFCASSVGEGGFDTQYFGPGTRLTVL.

This clone has only one observation. The CDR3 sequence: CASSLLEVSNYGYTF. In nucleotides, the CDR3 is TGTGCCAGCAGCTTATTGGAGGTCTCTAACTATGGCTACACCTTC. The chain links TRBV7-3 to TRBJ1-2, with D unclear. With 2 bases removed from V and 0 bases from J, the gap between germline ends came to 10 bases. This CDR3 comprises 15 residues. Germline lookup yields CDR1 SGHTA and CDR2 FQGTGA.

This sequence joins TRBV5-6 and TRBJ2-5; TRBD2 aligns across 9 bases. This CDR3 contains 14 residues. Germline CDR1 SGHDT, CDR2 YYEEEE. Losses at the gene ends were 3 bases for V and 0 bases for J; bases not matched to a gene: 0. Here the CDR3 DNA reads TGTGCCAGCAGCTGGACTAGCGACCAAGAGACCCAGTACTTC. It yields the protein CASSWTSDQETQYF.

This clone was picked up one time. The CDR3 nucleotides are TGTGCCAGCAGCTCTGGACTGAGCACAGATACGCAGTATTTT. Its protein product is CASSSGLSTDTQYF. This rearrangement joins TRBV7-3 to TRBJ2-3, with D perhaps TRBD2 (5 bases). V gave up 4 bases and J gave up 0 bases, with 8 bases separating them. The CDR3 has 14 amino acids. Germline V gene data show CDR1 as SGHTA and CDR2 as FQGTGA.

The J gene is TRBJ2-1, the V gene TRBV10-2; D is unresolved. Between the trimmed V and J ends, which lost 2 bases and 2 bases, there was a span of 10 bases. This CDR3 region has 15 residues. The germline V gene has CDR1 WSHSY and CDR2 SAAADI. The CDR3 DNA reads as TGCGCCAGCAGTGAGGGCCCCATCGCCTACAATGAGCAGTTCTTC. Translation gives CASSEGPIAYNEQFF.

This chain connects TRBV6-4 to TRBJ1-2, with D unclear. The V end was cut by 7 bases, the J end by 2 bases, with 17 bases between. The germline gives CDR1 MRHNA, CDR2 SNTAGT. The CDR3 sequence is 15 residues long. CDR3: CASNTDHDVNYGYTF. CDR3 DNA sequence: TGTGCCAGCAATACAGACCACGACGTAAACTATGGCTACACCTTC.

V usage is TRBV2 and J usage is TRBJ1-5; 9 bases are a match to TRBD1. The CDR3 totals 15 residues. V lost 6 bases and J lost 3; bases outside the gene matches: 6. Germline V gene lookup returns CDR1 SNHLY and CDR2 FYNNEI. CDR3 sequence (DNA): TGTGCCAGCAGCGGGACAGGGTTTAACAATCAGCCCCAGCATTTT. It encodes CASSGTGFNNQPQHF.

CDR3 protein: CASSQNQGNIDEKLFF. The CDR3 bases are TGTGCCAGCTCCCAGAATCAGGGGAATATTGACGAGAAACTGTTTTTT. This chain connects TRBV18 to TRBJ1-4; D possibly corresponds to TRBD1 (6 bases). The CDR3 extends over 16 amino acids. The germline V gene has CDR1 KGHSH and CDR2 LQKENI. The V gene lost 6 bases and the J gene lost 11 bases, with 25 bases spanning the gap.

This chain links TRBV4-2 with TRBJ1-3; D is unclear. V lost 6 bases to trimming and J lost 3 bases, with 12 bases between them. Germline-derived CDR1 and CDR2 are LGHNA and YNFKEQ. This CDR3 region has 14 residues. CDR3 in amino acids: CASRPVIDGNTIYF. CDR3 sequence (DNA): TGTGCCAGCAGACCCGTTATAGATGGAAACACCATATATTTT.

This clone was seen a few times. The rearrangement joins TRBV3-1 (or the pseudogene TRBV3-2) to TRBJ1-1; TRBD1 matches at 9 bases. The V and J ends lost 4 bases and 3 bases, in that order; junction bases with no gene match: 18. The CDR3 loop spans 19 amino acids. Looked up from germline, CDR1 is LGHDT and CDR2 is YNNKEL (reference sequence). The CDR3 protein is CASSLYPGTGRARDTEAFF. CDR3 nucleotide sequence: TGTGCCAGCAGCCTTTACCCTGGGACAGGGAGGGCGAGGGACACTGAAGCTTTCTTT.

The chain links TRBV27 to TRBJ2-2; 8 bases are shared with TRBD1. The CDR3 has 16 residues. The V gene end was trimmed by 3 bases and the J gene end by 2 bases; junction bases not matched to a gene: 5. Germline V lookup: CDR1 MNHEY, CDR2 SMNVEV (reference sequence). The CDR3 sequence: CASSFPGGLNTGELFF. Written as DNA, the CDR3 is TGTGCCAGCAGTTTTCCAGGGGGCCTAAACACCGGGGAGCTGTTTTTT.